One T cell receptor beta chain is described in this entry. Its antigen is currently unknown. This entry comes from a study of beta chain features in type 1 diabetes. The study, taken as a whole, reports: Whether TCRB rearrangement is influenced by HLA type went unresolved here. For Type 1 diabetes patients, all four CD4+ subsets carried TCRB CDR3s that were moderately but significantly shorter.

Of the isolated RNA, all was reverse transcribed, and so the sequenced material was expressed TCRB transcripts. TCRdb keeps only in-frame clones here, not all; method: immunoSEQ multiplex PCR. The sample holds 350,000 to 400,000 clones; over 10% are singletons and the top ten take 0.0085% to 0.012%. This TCR came from a woman younger than 30 with type 1 diabetes. The sequencing sample was made of naive CD4+ T cells from blood.

The CDR3 loop reads CASSQTLGTSKFF. The CDR3 nucleotides are TGTGCCAGCAGCCAAACCCTCGGGACTAGTAAGTTCTTC. This chain links TRBV14 with TRBJ2-1; TRBD2 matches 8 bases. Germline V gene data show CDR1 as SGHDN and CDR2 as FVKESK. CDR3 length equals 13 residues. The V segment lost 2 bases and the J segment 14 bases; nucleotides outside the gene matches: 8. Together with reference TRBV14 and TRBJ2-1, the CDR3 gives the full variable domain: EAGVTQFPSHSVIEKGQTVTLRCDPISGHDNLYWYRRVMGKEIKFLLHFVKESKQDESGMPNNRFLAERTGGTYSTLKVQPAELEDSGVYFCASSQTLGTSKFFGPGTRLTVL.